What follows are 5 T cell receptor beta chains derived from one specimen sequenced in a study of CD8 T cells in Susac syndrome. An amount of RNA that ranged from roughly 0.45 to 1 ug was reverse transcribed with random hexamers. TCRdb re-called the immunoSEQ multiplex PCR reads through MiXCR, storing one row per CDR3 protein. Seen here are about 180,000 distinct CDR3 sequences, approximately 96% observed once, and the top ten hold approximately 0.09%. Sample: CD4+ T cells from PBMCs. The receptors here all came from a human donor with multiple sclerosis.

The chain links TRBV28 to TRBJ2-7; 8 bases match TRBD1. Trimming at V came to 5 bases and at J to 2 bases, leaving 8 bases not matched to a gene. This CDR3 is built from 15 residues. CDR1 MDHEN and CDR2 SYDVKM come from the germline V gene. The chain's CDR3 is CASSPQAGGAYEQYF. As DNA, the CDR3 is TGTGCCAGCAGTCCCCAGGCAGGGGGCGCCTACGAGCAGTACTTC. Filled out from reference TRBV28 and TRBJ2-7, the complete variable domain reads DVKVTQSSRYLVKRTGEKVFLECVQDMDHENMFWYRQDPGLGLRLIYFSYDVKMKEKGDIPEGYSVSREKKERFSLILESASTNQTSMYLCASSPQAGGAYEQYFGPGTRLTVT.

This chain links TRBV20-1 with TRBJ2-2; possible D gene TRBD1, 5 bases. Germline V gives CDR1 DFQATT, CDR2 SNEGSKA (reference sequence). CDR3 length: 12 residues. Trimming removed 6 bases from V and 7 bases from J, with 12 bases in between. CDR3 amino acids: CSAPRAGGELFF. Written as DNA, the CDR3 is TGCAGTGCACCCAGGGCCGGCGGGGAGCTGTTTTTT.

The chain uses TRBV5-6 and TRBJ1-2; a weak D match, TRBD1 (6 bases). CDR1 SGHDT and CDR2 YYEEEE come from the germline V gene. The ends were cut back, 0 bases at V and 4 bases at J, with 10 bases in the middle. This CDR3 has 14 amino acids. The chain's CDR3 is CASSLGRGGYGYTF. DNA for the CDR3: TGTGCCAGCAGCTTGGGCAGGGGTGGCTATGGCTACACCTTC. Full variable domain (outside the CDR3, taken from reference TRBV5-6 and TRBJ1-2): DAGVTQSPTHLIKTRGQQVTLRCSPKSGHDTVSWYQQALGQGPQFIFQYYEEEERQRGNFPDRFSGHQFPNYSSELNVNALLLGDSALYLCASSLGRGGYGYTFGSGTRLTVV.

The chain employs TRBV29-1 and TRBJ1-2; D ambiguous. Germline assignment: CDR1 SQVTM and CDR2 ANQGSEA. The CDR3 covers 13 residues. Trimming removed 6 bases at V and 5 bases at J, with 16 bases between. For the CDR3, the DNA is TGCAGCGTCCTGACACCCGAGGTGTATGGCTACACCTTC. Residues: CSVLTPEVYGYTF. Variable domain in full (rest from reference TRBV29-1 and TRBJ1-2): SAVISQKPSRDICQRGTSLTIQCQVDSQVTMMFWYRQQPGQSLTLIATANQGSEATYESGFVIDKFPISRPNLTFSTLTVSNMSPEDSSIYLCSVLTPEVYGYTFGSGTRLTVV.

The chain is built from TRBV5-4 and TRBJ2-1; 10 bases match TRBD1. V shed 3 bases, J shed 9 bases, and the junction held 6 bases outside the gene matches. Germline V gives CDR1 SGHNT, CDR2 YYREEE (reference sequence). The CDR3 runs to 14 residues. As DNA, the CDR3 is TGTGCCAGCAGCTCGACCGGGACAGGGGTTGAGCAGTTCTTC. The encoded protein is CASSSTGTGVEQFF.